What follows are 31 T cell receptor beta chains derived from one specimen sequenced in a study of shared clonotypes between healthy human individuals. Naive CD8 cells were CD45RO-negative, positively selected for CCR7, excluding terminally differentiated effector memory CD45RA+ cells. Libraries were prepared by immunoSEQ multiplex PCR; TCRdb keeps only in-frame clonotypes and omits some of them. The sample gives around 1.9 million clones, around 93% of which show up once; 1.5% to 2% is in the top ten. Sequenced input: naive CD8+ T cells from PBMCs. Receptors originate from a man between 18 and 35 years old in good health. Some clones in this sample may be carry-over from other donors' samples.

The V and J genes are TRBV30 and TRBJ2-1, with 8 bases fitting TRBD2. Germline assignment: CDR1 GTSNPN and CDR2 SVGIG (reference sequence). This CDR3 comprises 11 residues. With V trimmed by 7 bases and J by 7 bases, 3 bases remained unmatched. CDR3 coding DNA: TGTGCCTCGGGGGGGAGAAATGAGCAGTTCTTC. Translated, it gives CASGGRNEQFF. Based on the CDR3 plus reference TRBV30 and TRBJ2-1, the full variable domain is SQTIHQWPATLVQPVGSPLSLECTVEGTSNPNLYWYRQAAGRGLQLLFYSVGIGQISSEVPQNLSASRPQDRQFILSSKKLLLSDSGFYLCASGGRNEQFFGPGTRLTVL.

This clone has just a few counts. The chain employs TRBV5-1 and TRBJ1-1; D ambiguous. CDR3 length: 15 amino acids. Germline assignment: CDR1 SGHRS and CDR2 YFSETQ. Between the trimmed V and J ends, which lost 7 bases and 3 bases, there was a span of 19 bases. Here the CDR3 DNA reads TGCGCCAGCTACGGATACGGGGAGAGGGACACTGAAGCTTTCTTT. This gives the protein CASYGYGERDTEAFF.

The chain has TRBV27 and TRBJ1-5, with D tentatively TRBD1 (6 bases). The CDR3 covers 15 residues. V was pared by 2 bases and J by 5 bases, with 13 bases between. Germline V lookup: CDR1 MNHEY, CDR2 SMNVEV (reference sequence). In DNA form, the CDR3 reads TGTGCCAGCAGTTTAACCGGGGGCGATTATCAGCCCCAGCATTTT. Translated, it gives CASSLTGGDYQPQHF.

The chain links TRBV11-2 to TRBJ2-5; 7 bases are a match to TRBD2. Trimming took 2 bases from V and 5 from J; bases not matched to a gene: 8. This CDR3 region has 15 residues. From germline, CDR1 is SGHAT and CDR2 FQNNGV. CDR3 loop: CASSLSPGAGETQYF. CDR3 nucleotides: TGTGCCAGCAGCTTATCGCCGGGAGCGGGGGAGACCCAGTACTTC.

This rearrangement joins TRBV29-1 to TRBJ2-7; D assignment may be TRBD1 or TRBD2 (6 bases each). V dropped 1 base and J dropped 2 bases, with 15 bases sitting between them. The CDR3 extends over 15 amino acids. Germline V gene data show CDR1 as SQVTM and CDR2 as ANQGSEA. The CDR3 here is CSVEGGRGNPYEQYF. Here the CDR3 DNA reads TGCAGCGTTGAAGGGGGGCGGGGAAACCCCTACGAGCAGTACTTC.

Of note for this clone: Other DNA sequences in this specimen translate into the identical CDR3. This sequence joins TRBV27 and TRBJ2-2; TRBD2 aligns across 14 bases. CDR3 length: 17 amino acids. In germline, CDR1 is MNHEY, CDR2 SMNVEV (reference sequence). The junction had 4 bases not matched to a gene; V was cut back by 2 bases and J by 5 bases. The CDR3 bases are TGTGCCAGCAGTTTACTGGGGACTAGCGGGAGAACCGGGGAGCTGTTTTTT. It yields the protein CASSLLGTSGRTGELFF.

Worth noting for this clone: The same CDR3 also results from other DNA sequences found in this sample. This chain joins TRBV30 and TRBJ2-7; D is tentatively TRBD1 or TRBD2 (5 bases each). V dropped 0 bases and J dropped 3 bases, with 9 bases sitting between them. This CDR3 has 13 residues. Germline V CDR1 and CDR2: GTSNPN, SVGIG (reference sequence). The CDR3 DNA reads TGTGCCTGGAGTGTCGGGACCGGCTACGAGCAGTACTTC. Translation: CAWSVGTGYEQYF.

Here the CDR3 DNA reads TGCGCCAGCAGCCAAGTCCAGAACTATGGCTACACCTTC. Its translation: CASSQVQNYGYTF. This chain joins TRBV4-1 and TRBJ1-2; no firm D call. With 1 base removed from V and 2 bases from J, the gap between germline ends came to 5 bases. The germline V gene encodes CDR1 MGHRA and CDR2 YSYEKL. The CDR3 runs 13 residues.

The chain employs TRBV29-1 and TRBJ2-3; D call uncertain. V was pared by 5 bases and J by 4 bases, with 13 bases between. CDR3 length: 13 amino acids. CDR1 SQVTM and CDR2 ANQGSEA come from the germline V gene. The CDR3 reads CSVCILRSDTQYF. DNA for the CDR3: TGCAGCGTTTGTATACTGAGATCAGATACGCAGTATTTT.

V gene TRBV2 combines with J gene TRBJ1-2; D is unclear. CDR3 size: 16 residues. The V end lost 2 bases, the J end lost 2 bases, and 15 bases lay between the germline ends. The germline gives CDR1 SNHLY, CDR2 FYNNEI. This chain's CDR3 is CASSEKFPAENYGYTF. Written as DNA, the CDR3 is TGTGCCAGCAGTGAAAAGTTTCCAGCAGAGAACTATGGCTACACCTTC. Full variable domain (rest looked up from reference TRBV2 and TRBJ1-2): EPEVTQTPSHQVTQMGQEVILRCVPISNHLYFYWYRQILGQKVEFLVSFYNNEISEKSEIFDDQFSVERPDGSNFTLKIRSTKLEDSAMYFCASSEKFPAENYGYTFGSGTRLTVV.

A single count supports this clone. The chain carries TRBV7-8 and TRBJ2-1, with no clear D. V dropped 1 base and J dropped 5 bases, with 6 bases sitting between them. The CDR3 consists of 13 residues. CDR1 and CDR2 from the germline V gene are SGHVS and FQNEAQ. Written as DNA, the CDR3 is TGTGCCAGCAGCTTAGGGCGGAACAATGAGCAGTTCTTC. Amino acid sequence: CASSLGRNNEQFF.

In its sample, this clone was seen once. This chain uses TRBV7-9 with TRBJ2-3; D remains ambiguous. The CDR3 is 13 residues long. Germline loops: CDR1 SEHNR, CDR2 FQNEAQ (reference sequence). V lost 1 base to trimming and J lost 4 bases, with 6 bases between them. CDR3 amino acids: CASSLGMPDTQYF. DNA of the CDR3: TGTGCCAGCAGCTTAGGAATGCCAGATACGCAGTATTTT.

The rearrangement links TRBV11-3 to TRBJ2-1; no firm D call. The CDR3 is 14 amino acids. V lost 5 bases, J lost 6 bases, and 14 bases lay in between. The germline V gene has CDR1 SGHNT and CDR2 YENEEA. In nucleotides, the CDR3 is TGTGCCAGCAGCCGCCGAGAAGATGGCAATGAGCAGTTCTTC. This codes for CASSRREDGNEQFF.

The chain is built from TRBV9 and TRBJ2-7; D may be TRBD2 (5 bases). Germline-derived CDR1 and CDR2 are SGDLS and YYNGEE. Trimming took off 0 bases at V and 2 bases at J, with 12 bases between the two ends. This CDR3 is 15 amino acids long. This CDR3 reads CASSVDAGPTYEQYF. The CDR3 region has the DNA TGTGCCAGCAGCGTAGATGCGGGTCCTACCTACGAGCAGTACTTC.

The rearrangement joins TRBV19 to TRBJ2-7; possible D gene TRBD2, 5 bases. Trimming took 7 bases from V and 3 from J, leaving 16 bases between them. This CDR3 is 14 amino acids long. Germline values: CDR1 LNHDA, CDR2 SQIVND (reference sequence). The chain's CDR3 is CASNHYGVDYEQYF. The CDR3, as DNA: TGTGCCAGTAACCACTACGGGGTGGACTACGAGCAGTACTTC.

The CDR3 sequence is CASSYPVPGTGGGETQYF. CDR3 DNA: TGTGCCAGCAGTTACCCAGTCCCCGGGACAGGGGGCGGCGAGACCCAGTACTTC. The chain links TRBV28 to TRBJ2-5; 12 bases are a match to TRBD1. This CDR3 contains 18 residues. Germline V gene sequence: CDR1 MDHEN, CDR2 SYDVKM. J was trimmed by 5 bases and V by 4 bases; bases with no gene match: 14.

The J gene is TRBJ1-3, the V gene TRBV9, with 8 positions matching TRBD1. Germline CDR1 reads SGDLS; CDR2 reads YYNGEE. Losses at the gene ends were 4 bases for V and 3 bases for J; bases not matched to a gene: 9. The CDR3 contains 16 residues. CDR3 nucleotide sequence: TGTGCCAGCAGCCCCCGGACAGGGCATCTTGGAAACACCATATATTTT. This encodes CASSPRTGHLGNTIYF.

The chain joins TRBV9 to TRBJ2-7, with 11 bases aligning to TRBD2. The V gene's germline CDR1 is SGDLS and CDR2 YYNGEE. The trim removed 5 bases at V and 5 bases at J, leaving 12 bases unmatched. The CDR3 has 16 amino acids. CDR3 in DNA: TGTGCCAGCAGTGCGGATCCGGGACTAGCGGACCACGAGCAGTACTTC. It codes for CASSADPGLADHEQYF.

This chain links TRBV27 with TRBJ1-1, with D maybe TRBD1 (5 bases). The CDR3 consists of 13 residues. V lost 6 bases and J lost 4, with 12 bases in between. Per germline, CDR1 MNHEY and CDR2 SMNVEV (reference sequence). This chain's CDR3 is CASSPRGFTEAFF. CDR3 DNA sequence: TGTGCCAGCAGCCCCCGGGGCTTCACTGAAGCTTTCTTT.

This clone has only one observation. DNA for the CDR3: TGTGCCAGCAGCCCCGGGGGGAGGAACACTGAAGCTTTCTTT. It codes for CASSPGGRNTEAFF. V gene TRBV27 combines with J gene TRBJ1-1; D perhaps matches TRBD1 (5 bases). V lost 6 bases to trimming and J lost 1 base, with 12 bases between them. This CDR3 has 14 residues. CDR1 is MNHEY and CDR2 is SMNVEV in the germline V gene (reference sequence).

For this clone: The same CDR3 arises from other DNA sequences in this sample as well. The rearrangement uses TRBV9 and TRBJ1-5; D call uncertain. The CDR3 length is 14 residues. Looked up from germline, CDR1 is SGDLS and CDR2 is YYNGEE. Trimming removed 0 bases at V and 1 base at J, with 5 bases between. The CDR3 region has the DNA TGTGCCAGCAGCGTAGGCGGAAGCAATCAGCCCCAGCATTTT. Its protein is CASSVGGSNQPQHF.

The rearrangement uses TRBV6-6 and TRBJ1-2, with D possibly TRBD1 on 5 matching bases. The CDR3 is made up of 15 amino acids. Germline V gene sequence: CDR1 MNHNY, CDR2 SVGAGI (reference sequence). V dropped 8 bases and J dropped 0 bases, with 16 bases sitting between them. CDR3 loop: CASSPLGLPNYGYTF. The CDR3 coding sequence is TGTGCCAGCTCGCCCCTGGGGCTCCCTAACTATGGCTACACCTTC.

The chain has TRBV19 and TRBJ2-7; D gene uncertain. Germline CDR1 and CDR2: LNHDA and SQIVND (reference sequence). This CDR3 contains 15 residues. The V gene lost 0 bases and the J gene lost 0 bases, with 9 bases spanning the gap. The CDR3 region is CASSIDSEHSYEQYF. Here the CDR3 DNA reads TGTGCCAGTAGTATAGATTCAGAGCACTCCTACGAGCAGTACTTC.

The chain joins TRBV27 to TRBJ1-1; no firm D call. Trimming took off 2 bases at V and 0 bases at J, with 10 bases between the two ends. The CDR3 spans 15 residues. CDR1 is MNHEY, CDR2 SMNVEV, per germline (reference sequence). The CDR3 DNA reads as TGTGCCAGCAGTTTACGCTGGAGGGTGAACACTGAAGCTTTCTTT. Its protein product is CASSLRWRVNTEAFF.

The chain has TRBV28 and TRBJ1-5; D uncertain. V lost 7 bases to trimming and J lost 3 bases, with 22 bases between them. Germline V lookup: CDR1 MDHEN, CDR2 SYDVKM. The CDR3 has 17 residues. The DNA for the CDR3 is TGTGCCAGCAACTCCCCAGGAGGCGACTTCGTCAATCAGCCCCAGCATTTT. Translation: CASNSPGGDFVNQPQHF.

This clone was seen only once. V usage is TRBV4-3 and J usage is TRBJ2-7; 13 bases are shared with TRBD2. J gave up 9 bases and V 0 bases, and 8 bases lay outside the gene matches. CDR1 is LGHNA and CDR2 is YSLEER in the germline V gene. The CDR3 contains 16 residues. The DNA for the CDR3 is TGCGCCAGCAGCCAAGATGGGGGGACTAGCGGGAATCTGCAGTACTTC. It is translated as CASSQDGGTSGNLQYF.

The chain uses TRBV6-6 and TRBJ1-1; D perhaps matches TRBD1 (6 bases). The CDR3 extends over 13 amino acids. V lost 7 bases to trimming and J lost 4 bases, with 13 bases between them. Germline CDR1 is MNHNY and CDR2 is SVGAGI (reference sequence). The CDR3 region has the DNA TGTGCCAGCACGCCCGGAGGGGGCACTGAAGCTTTCTTT. Amino acid sequence: CASTPGGGTEAFF.

This clone was found once. This rearrangement joins TRBV19 to TRBJ1-3; weak D call: TRBD1 (5 bases). Germline values: CDR1 LNHDA, CDR2 SQIVND (reference sequence). Trimming took off 6 bases at V and 2 bases at J, with 23 bases between the two ends. The CDR3 totals 18 residues. The CDR3 region is CASSPTRQKTSPGNTIYF. The CDR3 DNA reads TGTGCCAGTAGCCCAACCAGACAGAAAACATCTCCTGGAAACACCATATATTTT.

Notes on this clone: One end of the junction varies from germline; a read error may be responsible. The J gene is TRBJ2-5, the V gene TRBV7-9, with D possibly being TRBD1 or TRBD2 (6 bases each). CDR1 and CDR2 (germline): SEHNR, FQNEAQ (reference sequence). This CDR3 has 15 amino acids. For the CDR3, the DNA is TGTGCCAGCAGCATAGCGGACAGCCGGCTGTCGGCCCAGTACTTC. Translation gives CASSIADSRLSAQYF.

V and J are TRBV25-1 and TRBJ1-4; 8 positions match TRBD1. Germline-derived CDR1 and CDR2 are MGHDK and SYGVNS. The CDR3 extends over 16 amino acids. Losses at the gene ends were 3 bases for V and 8 bases for J; bases not matched to a gene: 11. DNA of the CDR3: TGTGCCAGCAGTGAGGACAGGGAAGGATTAAGGGAAAAACTGTTTTTT. Translating gives CASSEDREGLREKLFF.

The rearrangement uses TRBV18 and TRBJ1-2; D remains unclear. CDR1 is KGHSH, CDR2 LQKENI, per germline. The CDR3 length is 14 residues. Trimming removed 3 bases at V and 8 bases at J, with 16 bases between. The CDR3 sequence: CASSPTRDRSGYTF. In DNA, the CDR3 is TGTGCCAGCTCACCGACAAGAGATAGAAGCGGCTACACCTTC.